The 5 T cell receptor beta chains presented below share a single source sample, sequenced in a study of CD8 T cells in Susac syndrome. RNA totalling 0.5 to 1 ug underwent reverse transcription with random hexamers. In TCRdb, the immunoSEQ multiplex PCR reads were re-called with MiXCR into one record per CDR3 protein. The table lists 150,000 to 200,000 distinct CDR3 sequences, around 94% of them singletons. What was sequenced was CD4+ T cells from PBMCs. The receptors come from a human donor with multiple sclerosis.

This chain links TRBV14 with TRBJ2-5; the match to TRBD2 covers 7 bases. CDR1 is SGHDN and CDR2 is FVKESK in the germline V gene. V was pared by 1 base and J by 4 bases, with 3 bases of the junction left unmatched. This CDR3 region has 14 residues. The CDR3 region is CASSQGTGGETQYF. The DNA of the CDR3 is TGTGCCAGCAGCCAAGGGACGGGAGGAGAGACCCAGTACTTC.

This chain connects TRBV5-1 to TRBJ2-5; 10 bases fit TRBD2. V lost 0 bases to trimming and J lost 2 bases; unmatched junction nucleotides: 7. There are 17 residues in the CDR3. Germline assignment: CDR1 SGHRS and CDR2 YFSETQ. The CDR3 bases are TGCGCCAGCAGCTTGGCCGTCGGACTAGCGGTTCAAGAGACCCAGTACTTC. Protein: CASSLAVGLAVQETQYF.

The rearrangement uses TRBV5-6 and TRBJ2-5, with D perhaps TRBD2 (6 bases). Germline V lookup: CDR1 SGHDT, CDR2 YYEEEE. The CDR3 sequence is 13 residues long. V was pared by 3 bases and J by 3 bases, with 9 bases between. The CDR3 is CASSWGVKETQYF. The CDR3 region has the DNA TGTGCCAGCAGCTGGGGGGTGAAAGAGACCCAGTACTTC.

This chain connects TRBV4-1 to TRBJ1-1, with D tentatively TRBD1 (5 bases). CDR1 is MGHRA, CDR2 YSYEKL, per germline. The CDR3 contains 15 residues. Trimming cost V 6 bases and J 5 bases, with 19 bases left between them. The CDR3 bases are TGCGCCAGCAGATCCCCGGGGCGTCGGGCTACTGAAGCTTTCTTT. Translated, it gives CASRSPGRRATEAFF.

This chain connects TRBV3-1 to TRBJ2-7, with 9 bases aligning to TRBD2. The J segment lost 6 bases and the V segment lost 0 bases, leaving 6 bases of the junction unmatched. The CDR3 is 15 amino acids. Germline values: CDR1 LGHDT, CDR2 YNNKEL (reference sequence). The CDR3 DNA reads TGTGCCAGCAGCCAAGACGGCGGGAGGGCCGCCGAGCAGTACTTC. Residues: CASSQDGGRAAEQYF.